The entry below describes one T cell receptor (beta chain). This CDR3 has 15 residues. Germline CDR1 reads LNHDA; CDR2 reads SQIVND (reference sequence). The V end was cut by 5 bases, the J end by 1 base, with 12 bases between. The data were taken from a study of blood T cell repertoires in COVID-19. Clones were read by immunoSEQ multiplex PCR, and TCRdb kept only the in-frame ones, dropping some. The sample comprises around 220,000 clones, just over 90% of which are singletons, and approximately 2% rests with the top ten. This clonotype was obtained from a woman aged 18 to 35 who had recovered from COVID-19. The specimen was PBMCs or T cells enriched from blood (not recorded which). This chain uses TRBV19 with TRBJ1-5; possibly TRBD1 for D (6 bases). This CDR3 reads CASSLIQGSNQPQHF. The CDR3 DNA follows: TGTGCCAGTAGTCTTATCCAGGGGAGCAATCAGCCCCAGCATTTT.